The next 9 T cell receptor beta chains were all read from a single sample in a study of shared clonotypes between healthy human individuals. TCRdb keeps only in-frame clones here, not all; method: immunoSEQ multiplex PCR. The repertoire holds about 2.4 million clones, with 93% as singletons. Source material: naive CD4+ T cells from PBMCs. The subset: CD45RA+ positively selected. The receptors derive from a man younger than 35 in good health. Some clones in this sample may be carry-over from other donors' samples.

This chain connects TRBV25-1 to TRBJ2-4; 10 bases are a match to TRBD2. Unmatched junction bases numbered 10, after V lost 4 bases and J lost 1 base. This CDR3 is 18 amino acids long. Germline V CDR1 and CDR2: MGHDK, SYGVNS. CDR3 amino acids: CASSALAGEGDAKNIQYF. The CDR3 bases are TGTGCCAGCAGTGCGCTAGCGGGAGAGGGGGATGCCAAAAACATTCAGTACTTC.

This rearrangement joins TRBV11-2 to TRBJ1-2, with 7 positions matching TRBD1. J lost 6 bases, V lost 1 base, and 5 bases had no gene match. The CDR3 has 14 amino acids. Germline values: CDR1 SGHAT, CDR2 FQNNGV. This CDR3 reads CASSLGDRADGYTF. CDR3 sequence (DNA): TGTGCCAGCAGCTTAGGAGACAGGGCAGATGGCTACACCTTC.

V gene TRBV23-1 combines with J gene TRBJ2-4, with TRBD1 as a possible D gene (5 bases). TRBV23-1 falls under the ORF class, with uncertain function. The V end lost 7 bases, the J end lost 0 bases, and 22 bases lay between the germline ends. The CDR3 loop spans 18 amino acids. This CDR3 reads CASITPWKRTGAKNIQYF. The CDR3 DNA sequence: TGCGCCAGCATCACTCCCTGGAAGAGAACAGGAGCCAAAAACATTCAGTACTTC.

The V and J genes are TRBV6-4 and TRBJ1-5; the D is unclear. The V and J ends lost 0 bases and 8 bases respectively, with 8 bases between them. The CDR3 runs 13 residues. Germline CDR1 is MRHNA and CDR2 is SNTAGT. Written as DNA, the CDR3 is TGTGCCAGCAGTGACTCGAGTATCAAGCCCCAGCATTTT. Amino acid sequence: CASSDSSIKPQHF.

Note on this clone: The same CDR3 can be traced to other DNA sequences in this sample. The CDR3 spells CASSSLNEQFF. In DNA, the CDR3 is TGTGCCAGCAGCTCTTTAAATGAGCAGTTCTTC. The genes are TRBV11-2 and TRBJ2-1, with D hard to call. Trimming left V 4 bases short and J 7 bases short, with 5 bases between. Germline V lookup: CDR1 SGHAT, CDR2 FQNNGV. The CDR3 is 11 amino acids.

CDR3 residues: CASSLDRANNEQFF. DNA of the CDR3: TGCGCCAGCAGCTTGGACAGGGCGAACAATGAGCAGTTCTTC. The chain couples TRBV5-1 to TRBJ2-1; D possibly corresponds to TRBD1 (6 bases). CDR1 is SGHRS, CDR2 YFSETQ, per germline. The V end lost 0 bases, the J end lost 5 bases, and 9 bases lay between the germline ends. The CDR3 runs to 14 residues.

CDR3 in amino acids: CASSLFGGAGGYTF. CDR3 coding DNA: TGTGCCAGCAGCTTGTTCGGGGGCGCGGGTGGCTACACCTTC. The V call is TRBV5-4, the J call TRBJ1-2; TRBD1 might be the D (6 bases). CDR3 length equals 14 residues. Between the trimmed V and J ends, which lost 1 base and 7 bases, there was a span of 14 bases. Germline V gene data show CDR1 as SGHNT and CDR2 as YYREEE (reference sequence).

This chain links TRBV7-6 with TRBJ2-1, with TRBD2 identical over 10 bases. CDR1 SGHVS and CDR2 FNYEAQ come from the germline V gene. The CDR3 is made up of 16 amino acids. The J segment lost 7 bases and the V segment lost 1 base, leaving 7 bases of the junction unmatched. CDR3 coding DNA: TGTGCCAGCAGCTTAGAGGCTAGCGGGAGTGGTAATGAGCAGTTCTTC. Residues: CASSLEASGSGNEQFF.

V usage is TRBV28 and J usage is TRBJ1-2; 10 bases are shared with TRBD1. Germline CDR1 reads MDHEN; CDR2 reads SYDVKM. This CDR3 comprises 16 residues. V lost 4 bases, J lost 4 bases, and 9 bases stayed unmatched. This CDR3 reads CASSSIRDRGRYGYTF. The CDR3 coding sequence is TGTGCCAGCAGTTCGATCCGGGACAGGGGCCGCTATGGCTACACCTTC.